This entry lists 20 T cell receptor beta chains sequenced from one sample in a study of CD8 T cells in Susac syndrome. RNA, at about 0.45 to 1 ug, was reverse transcribed with random hexamers. Each CDR3 protein gets one entry after TCRdb re-called the immunoSEQ multiplex PCR reads with MiXCR. The sample contains 150,000 to 200,000 distinct CDR3 sequences, more than 90% of which appear only once. The sequencing input was CD4+ T cells from PBMCs. Receptors were obtained from a human donor in good health.

This CDR3 reads CASSAGVVGAQETQYF. CDR3 bases: TGCGCCAGCAGCGCCGGAGTAGTTGGGGCTCAAGAGACCCAGTACTTC. The chain couples TRBV4-1 to TRBJ2-5; maybe TRBD1 (5 bases). CDR3 length: 16 amino acids. Germline V gene lookup returns CDR1 MGHRA and CDR2 YSYEKL. Trimming stripped 5 bases from V and 2 bases from J, with 18 bases between.

J is TRBJ1-6 and V is TRBV20-1; the D is unclear. This CDR3 spans 12 amino acids. Trimming removed 6 bases from V and 9 bases from J, with 12 bases in between. Germline V gene lookup returns CDR1 DFQATT and CDR2 SNEGSKA (reference sequence). In DNA, the CDR3 is TGCAGTGCCTCAAGAGTAGGTTCACCCCTCCACTTT. It encodes CSASRVGSPLHF.

This clonotype was recorded only once. The rearrangement joins TRBV9 to TRBJ1-2; D remains unclear. The CDR3 is 12 residues long. Per germline, CDR1 SGDLS and CDR2 YYNGEE. Trimming removed 5 bases from V and 5 bases from J, with 10 bases in between. CDR3 sequence: CASRAGGYGYTF. The CDR3 nucleotides are TGTGCCAGCAGGGCAGGCGGATATGGCTACACCTTC.

The rearrangement uses TRBV4-3 and TRBJ1-2; D is possibly TRBD1 (5 bases). CDR1 LGHNA and CDR2 YSLEER come from the germline V gene. The ends were cut back, 1 base at V and 3 bases at J, with 12 bases in the middle. CDR3 size: 15 residues. For the CDR3, the DNA is TGCGCCAGCAGCCAAGGGCAGGGCAATTACTATGGCTACACCTTC. It yields the protein CASSQGQGNYYGYTF.

This clonotype was seen only once. The chain joins TRBV5-4 to TRBJ2-1; 7 bases agree with TRBD2. The V and J ends lost 1 base and 7 bases, in that order; junction bases with no gene match: 8. The CDR3 is 15 amino acids. Germline V gene sequence: CDR1 SGHNT, CDR2 YYREEE (reference sequence). This CDR3 is CASSLTGGGGNEQFF. DNA for the CDR3: TGTGCCAGCAGCTTGACGGGGGGAGGTGGAAATGAGCAGTTCTTC.

The chain couples TRBV3-1 to TRBJ1-5; a possible D gene is TRBD1 (5 bases). Between the trimmed V and J ends, which lost 1 base and 0 bases, there was a span of 13 bases. The CDR3 loop spans 17 amino acids. Germline CDR1 and CDR2: LGHDT and YNNKEL (reference sequence). The CDR3 loop is CASSQASGMHSNQPQHF. CDR3 DNA: TGTGCCAGCAGCCAAGCCTCAGGGATGCATAGCAATCAGCCCCAGCATTTT.

This chain joins TRBV20-1 and TRBJ2-3, with 13 positions matching TRBD2. The J segment lost 8 bases and the V segment lost 6 bases, leaving 14 bases of the junction unmatched. The CDR3 spans 16 residues. Looked up from germline, CDR1 is DFQATT and CDR2 is SNEGSKA (reference sequence). As DNA, the CDR3 is TGCAGTGCGATCCGGACTAGCGGGGGAATCGGTGCTACGCAGTATTTT. Residues: CSAIRTSGGIGATQYF.

V gene TRBV18 combines with J gene TRBJ2-3; weak D call: TRBD1 (5 bases). The CDR3 runs to 14 residues. Germline CDR1 KGHSH, CDR2 LQKENI. V gave up 6 bases and J gave up 3 bases, with 13 bases separating them. The CDR3 reads CASSPDSMTDTQYF. The CDR3, as DNA: TGTGCCAGCTCCCCCGACAGTATGACAGATACGCAGTATTTT.

This chain joins TRBV12-3 or TRBV12-4 and TRBJ2-7; no firm D call. This CDR3 is built from 14 residues. Between the trimmed V and J ends, which lost 5 bases and 0 bases, there was a span of 11 bases. This chain's CDR3 is CASSPLLASYEQYF. CDR3 coding DNA: TGTGCCAGCAGTCCACTCTTAGCCTCCTACGAGCAGTACTTC.

This clonotype was recorded only once. This chain's CDR3 is CASSGGAGWTPNQPQHF. CDR3 coding DNA: TGTGCCAGCAGTGGGGGGGCAGGGTGGACCCCCAATCAGCCCCAGCATTTT. The chain uses TRBV12-3 or TRBV12-4 and TRBJ1-5; possibly TRBD1 for D (6 bases). The germline V and J ends were trimmed by 5 bases and 3 bases, with 20 bases remaining between them. The CDR3 has 17 residues.

V is TRBV18 and J is TRBJ2-3; no firm D call. The V end lost 0 bases, the J end lost 1 base, and 11 bases lay between the germline ends. Germline V gene sequence: CDR1 KGHSH, CDR2 LQKENI. CDR3 length: 16 amino acids. The CDR3 DNA is TGTGCCAGCTCACCACCCGGAGCCGGCGGCACAGATACGCAGTATTTT. Translated: CASSPPGAGGTDTQYF.

The V and J genes are TRBV3-1 and TRBJ2-3; D is possibly TRBD1 or TRBD2 (5 bases each). The V gene lost 1 base and the J gene lost 6 bases, with 11 bases spanning the gap. The CDR3 runs to 14 residues. CDR1 LGHDT and CDR2 YNNKEL come from the germline V gene (reference sequence). CDR3 bases: TGTGCCAGCAGCCAAGGTCTGGGACCGGATACGCAGTATTTT. This codes for CASSQGLGPDTQYF.

The chain links TRBV12-3 or TRBV12-4 to TRBJ1-1, with D unclear. Between the trimmed V and J ends, which lost 5 bases and 4 bases, there was a span of 8 bases. The CDR3 runs 12 residues. CDR3 nucleotide sequence: TGTGCCAGCAGTCAAGAGACCACTGAAGCTTTCTTT. Residues: CASSQETTEAFF.

The rearrangement uses TRBV6-5 and TRBJ1-5, with D possibly matching TRBD1 (5 bases). CDR1 is MNHEY, CDR2 SVGAGI, per germline. The CDR3 has 11 residues. The V end was cut by 6 bases, the J end by 15 bases, with 15 bases between. The CDR3 loop reads CASSGPGVMHF. In DNA form, the CDR3 reads TGTGCCAGCAGCGGTCCGGGGGTAATGCATTTT.

The genes are TRBV28 and TRBJ2-7; D possibly corresponds to TRBD2 (6 bases). The ends were cut back, 6 bases at V and 6 bases at J, with 15 bases in the middle. CDR3 length: 13 residues. CDR1 and CDR2 from the germline V gene are MDHEN and SYDVKM. The CDR3 region is CASRRDVGGEQYF. The CDR3 DNA follows: TGTGCCAGCAGGCGGGACGTGGGTGGCGAGCAGTACTTC.

V usage is TRBV20-1 and J usage is TRBJ2-7; 8 bases agree with TRBD1. CDR3 size: 13 residues. The junction had 5 bases not matched to a gene; V was cut back by 5 bases and J by 2 bases. Per the germline V gene, CDR1 is DFQATT and CDR2 is SNEGSKA (reference sequence). In DNA, the CDR3 is TGCAGTGCTTGGACAGGGAGCACCTACGAGCAGTACTTC. Its protein is CSAWTGSTYEQYF.

V gene TRBV20-1 combines with J gene TRBJ1-5; 7 nucleotides match TRBD1. The length of the CDR3 is 13 residues. Germline V gene lookup returns CDR1 DFQATT and CDR2 SNEGSKA (reference sequence). The junction had 6 bases not matched to a gene; V was cut back by 6 bases and J by 4 bases. CDR3 protein: CSAPTGWNQPQHF. CDR3 sequence (DNA): TGCAGTGCGCCGACAGGGTGGAATCAGCCCCAGCATTTT.

This chain joins TRBV6-1 and TRBJ1-5, with a tentative D call TRBD1 (5 bases). V lost 3 bases and J 5 bases, leaving 11 bases between the germline ends. CDR1 is MNHNS and CDR2 is SASEGT in the germline V gene. CDR3 length: 14 residues. The CDR3 loop is CASSDTGIYQPQHF. The CDR3 DNA reads as TGTGCCAGCAGTGACACAGGAATTTATCAGCCCCAGCATTTT.

This clonotype was detected a few times. The chain has TRBV7-9 and TRBJ1-5; perhaps TRBD1 as D (5 bases). This CDR3 contains 13 residues. CDR1 and CDR2 (germline): SEHNR, FQNEAQ (reference sequence). V lost 5 bases and J lost 6, with 11 bases in between. The CDR3 protein is CASSPPGGQPQHF. CDR3 DNA sequence: TGTGCCAGCAGCCCTCCCGGGGGTCAGCCCCAGCATTTT.

This chain uses TRBV6-2 or TRBV6-3 with TRBJ2-1; D is possibly TRBD2 (6 bases). From germline, CDR1 is MNHEY and CDR2 SVGEGT. This CDR3 contains 12 residues. The V gene lost 6 bases and the J gene lost 8 bases, with 11 bases spanning the gap. In nucleotides, the CDR3 is TGTGCCAGCAGGCGACTAGGCGATGAGCAGTTCTTC. It is translated as CASRRLGDEQFF.